This T cell receptor beta chain appears in the sequencing data of a study of shared clonotypes between healthy human individuals. At the level of the study: Plates per donor: three CD4 naive, three CD4 memory, two CD8 naive, one CD8 memory.

CDR1 and CDR2 from the germline V gene are MDHEN and SYDVKM. Trimming left V 6 bases short and J 9 bases short, with 9 bases between. This CDR3 is 10 amino acids long. Study-wide results and limits: Large depth notwithstanding, sorted-subset sequencing proved incomplete by rarefaction.

Sorted-subset replicate PCRs used about 200 ng DNA, about 30,000 T cell genomes. Assay: immunoSEQ multiplex PCR; the TCRdb copy retains only in-frame clones and omits some. The table includes about 1.5 million clones, about 96% detected once. The investigators split CD4+ cells into a CD45RA+ naive subset and a CD45RA-negative memory subset. For this clone: The antigen is undetermined.

V gene TRBV28 combines with J gene TRBJ2-7; no reliable D call. The source is a man in his thirties or forties in good health. Sequencing input: naive CD4+ T cells sorted from blood. As to subset: CD45RA+ positively selected. Here the CDR3 DNA reads TGTGCCAGCAGCTCCAGTGGGCAGTACTTC. It yields the protein CASSSSGQYF.